A selection of T cell receptor beta chains follows, all from one sample in a study of cytomegalovirus exposure and HLA in healthy donors. TCRdb's table, derived via immunoSEQ multiplex PCR, lists solely in-frame clones and lacks some. Here the sample spans 120,000 or so clones, roughly 80% being singletons. Specimen: PBMCs. The receptors come from a man aged 25-45 years in good health and CMV-seronegative. Each CDR3 is given with its conserved first and last residue. Each record gives: J gene, CDR3 length, D gene, clone size, V gene, CDR3 DNA, CDR3 protein. A D gene is named only where the DNA matches it firmly. The size of a clone is reported for some rows only, either as once, few or many, or as a class for expanded clones.

J gene: TRBJ2-7
CDR3 length: 15
D gene: TRBD2
clone size: .
V gene: TRBV6-4
CDR3 DNA: TGTGCCAGCACCCCGGGGAAGCGGGACTTCTACGAGCAGTACTTC
CDR3 protein: CASTPGKRDFYEQYF

J gene: TRBJ2-1
CDR3 length: 18
D gene: TRBD2
clone size: .
V gene: TRBV19
CDR3 DNA: TGTGCCAGTAGTTTTTCAGGGACTAGCAGTTTCTCTCGTAATGAGCAGTTCTTC
CDR3 protein: CASSFSGTSSFSRNEQFF

J gene: TRBJ2-3
CDR3 length: 10
D gene: .
clone size: .
V gene: TRBV2
CDR3 DNA: TGTGCCAGCAGTGATCTGACGCAGTATTTT
CDR3 protein: CASSDLTQYF

J gene: TRBJ2-1
CDR3 length: 15
D gene: TRBD1
clone size: .
V gene: TRBV15
CDR3 DNA: TGTGCCACCAGCAGGGGGCAGGGGGCGTACAATGAGCAGTTCTTC
CDR3 protein: CATSRGQGAYNEQFF

J gene: TRBJ1-5
CDR3 length: 14
D gene: .
clone size: .
V gene: TRBV27
CDR3 DNA: TGTGCCAGCAGTTTAGAGTCTAGCAATCAGCCCCAGCATTTT
CDR3 protein: CASSLESSNQPQHF

J gene: TRBJ2-7
CDR3 length: 16
D gene: TRBD2
clone size: few
V gene: TRBV5-1
CDR3 DNA: TGCGCCAGCAGCTCTGGACTAGCGGGAGCCCTGAACGAGCAGTACTTC
CDR3 protein: CASSSGLAGALNEQYF

J gene: TRBJ2-1
CDR3 length: 15
D gene: .
clone size: once
V gene: TRBV19
CDR3 DNA: TGTGCCAGTACCACGGGACACGGTGGGAACAATGAGCAGTTCTTC
CDR3 protein: CASTTGHGGNNEQFF

J gene: TRBJ1-3
CDR3 length: 14
D gene: TRBD1
clone size: .
V gene: TRBV9
CDR3 DNA: TGTGCCAGCAGCTCCGGACAGGGCGGAAACACCATATATTTT
CDR3 protein: CASSSGQGGNTIYF

J gene: TRBJ1-1
CDR3 length: 13
D gene: .
clone size: .
V gene: TRBV2
CDR3 DNA: TGTGCCAGCAGTGATTTACAGGGCGTTGAAGCTTTCTTT
CDR3 protein: CASSDLQGVEAFF

J gene: TRBJ2-5
CDR3 length: 17
D gene: TRBD1
clone size: .
V gene: TRBV27
CDR3 DNA: TGTGCCAGCAGTCTTTGGACAGGGGGCCCCGAGGGGGAGACCCAGTACTTC
CDR3 protein: CASSLWTGGPEGETQYF